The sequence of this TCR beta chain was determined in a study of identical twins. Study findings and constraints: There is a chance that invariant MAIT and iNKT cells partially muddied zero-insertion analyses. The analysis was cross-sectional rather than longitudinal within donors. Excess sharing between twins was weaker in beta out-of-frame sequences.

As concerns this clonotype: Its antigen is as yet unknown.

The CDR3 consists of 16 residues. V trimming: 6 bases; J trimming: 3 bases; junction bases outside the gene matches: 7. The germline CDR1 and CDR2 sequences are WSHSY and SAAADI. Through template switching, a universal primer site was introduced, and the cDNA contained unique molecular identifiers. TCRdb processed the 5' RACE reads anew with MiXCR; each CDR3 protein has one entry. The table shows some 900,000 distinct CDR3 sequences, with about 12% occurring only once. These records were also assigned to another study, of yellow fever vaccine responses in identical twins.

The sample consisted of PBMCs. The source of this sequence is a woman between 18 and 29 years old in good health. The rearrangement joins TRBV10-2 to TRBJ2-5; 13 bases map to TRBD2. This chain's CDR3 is CASRHWTSGSEETQYF. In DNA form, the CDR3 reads TGCGCCAGCAGACACTGGACTAGCGGGAGTGAAGAGACCCAGTACTTC.